Listed below are T cell receptor beta chains from one sample, sequenced in a study of Ad26.COV2.S vaccination and SARS-CoV-2 variants. Repertoires were generated with immunoSEQ multiplex PCR, while TCRdb's copy carries only in-frame clones and drops some. Found here are around 450,000 clones, 70% to 90% of them singletons; the top ten hold 3.6%. The sequences come from peripheral blood, collected in a trial of Ad26.COV2.S vaccine versus placebo. These receptors came from a person aged 18 to 65 who received the Ad26.COV2.S COVID-19 vaccine or a placebo. Both conserved end residues are part of each CDR3. A D gene is named only where the DNA matches it firmly.

>TRBD1|TRBV5-5|TRBJ2-7
CASSPASGQGPYEQYF
TGTGCCAGCAGCCCTGCTTCCGGACAGGGACCCTACGAGCAGTACTTC
>-|TRBV7-3|TRBJ2-5
CVSSPTGSQETQYF
TGTGTCAGCAGCCCAACGGGCAGCCAAGAGACCCAGTACTTC
>-|TRBV2|TRBJ2-7
CASSVEGFYEQYF
TGTGCCAGCAGTGTGGAGGGGTTTTACGAGCAGTACTTC
>-|TRBV5-1|TRBJ1-5
CASSLGQGGQPQHF
TGCGCCAGCAGCTTGGGTCAGGGAGGTCAGCCCCAGCATTTT
>-|TRBV11-2|TRBJ2-1
CASSFLSLNEQFF
TGTGCCAGCAGCTTTCTCAGCCTCAATGAGCAGTTCTTC
>-|TRBV4-1|TRBJ1-4
CASSQIWSEKLFF
TGCGCCAGCAGCCAAATTTGGTCCGAAAAACTGTTTTTT
>TRBD1|TRBV10-3|TRBJ2-7
CAIRAQGDVPHEQYF
TGTGCCATCAGGGCGCAGGGGGATGTTCCGCACGAGCAGTACTTC
>-|TRBV20-1|TRBJ2-5
CSAATETQYF
TGCAGTGCAGCTACAGAGACCCAGTACTTC
>-|TRBV20-1|TRBJ1-1
CSAMGGTEAFF
TGCAGTGCTATGGGAGGCACTGAAGCTTTCTTT
>-|TRBV19|TRBJ2-4
CASNPQAAKNIQYF
TGTGCCAGTAACCCACAGGCGGCCAAAAACATTCAGTACTTC
>-|TRBV6-2/TRBV6-3|TRBJ1-3
CASSYSMGEGSGNTIYF
TGTGCCAGCAGTTACTCGATGGGAGAAGGCTCTGGAAACACCATATATTTT
>-|TRBV6-5|TRBJ1-5
CATGAVSNQPQHF
TGTGCCACCGGGGCGGTGAGCAATCAGCCCCAGCATTTT
>-|TRBV7-3|TRBJ1-1
CASSLFSGRNTEAFF
TGTGCCAGCAGCTTATTTTCGGGACGGAACACTGAAGCTTTCTTT
>-|TRBV4-3|TRBJ2-3
CASSQGGDNTDTQYF
TGCGCCAGCAGCCAAGGGGGGGACAACACAGATACGCAGTATTTT
>-|TRBV18|TRBJ2-5
CASSPLGSETQYF
TGTGCCAGCTCACCTCTAGGGTCAGAGACCCAGTACTTC
>-|TRBV30|TRBJ2-2
CAWRRGADTGELFF
TGTGCCTGGAGGCGGGGTGCGGACACCGGGGAGCTGTTTTTT
>TRBD1|TRBV6-2/TRBV6-3|TRBJ2-1
CASSYGTGISYNEQFF
TGTGCCAGCAGTTACGGGACAGGGATTTCCTACAATGAGCAGTTCTTC
>TRBD2|TRBV18|TRBJ2-7
CASSASGVSSSYEQYF
TGTGCCAGCTCAGCTAGCGGGGTCTCTAGCTCCTACGAGCAGTACTTC